Listed here are 27 T cell receptor beta chains from one sample, sequenced in a study of post-analysis software for immune sequencing data (dated by TCRdb to the mid-2010s). Broader findings and caveats from the paper: Patients showed significantly higher frequencies than controls for five TRBV segments, among them TRBV5-6, TRBV5-1 and TRBV20-1.

The receptor library was made with PCR. TCRdb lists the instrument as Illumina HiSeq 2500. To reduce PCR and sequencing biases, unique molecular identifiers were incorporated into the TCR beta cDNA libraries. The public reads were reprocessed in TCRdb via fastp at Q25 and MiXCR, keeping in-frame beta chains. Every distinct CDR3 protein forms one entry, paired with its most common genes and DNA. This sample comprises about 400,000 distinct CDR3 sequences, less than 35% of them detected only once. Together, the top ten hold 10% to 15% of the sample. Which antigens these TCRs recognize remains unknown. The specimen was blood. All receptors derive from a girl aged 5 to 17 with multiple sclerosis.

The rearrangement links TRBV6-5 to TRBJ2-5; no reliable D call. CDR1 and CDR2 (germline): MNHEY, SVGAGI. Trimming removed 2 bases at V and 4 bases at J, with 14 bases between. This CDR3 comprises 15 residues. This chain's CDR3 is CASSYATNGRETQYF. For the CDR3, the DNA is TGTGCCAGCAGTTACGCGACCAATGGAAGAGAGACCCAGTACTTC.

V is TRBV4-1 and J is TRBJ2-7, with D hard to call. Trimming pared 1 base from V and 5 bases from J, leaving 12 bases between. The germline CDR1 and CDR2 sequences are MGHRA and YSYEKL. The CDR3 is 14 amino acids. Here the CDR3 DNA reads TGCGCCAGCAGCCAAGGACTCCGTGGGAACGAGCAGTACTTC. Translated, it gives CASSQGLRGNEQYF.

The chain has TRBV7-2 and TRBJ1-5, with a weak D call TRBD1 (6 bases). CDR3 length: 15 residues. Germline CDR1 and CDR2: SGHTA and FQGNSA. Trimming took 1 base from V and 7 from J, leaving 14 bases between them. The CDR3 nucleotides read TGTGCCAGCAGCTTAGGGGGGGCAGGGAGGCAGCCCCAGCATTTT. This gives the protein CASSLGGAGRQPQHF.

This clonotype was observed a handful of times. The rearrangement links TRBV30 to TRBJ2-7, with TRBD2 matching over 12 bases. This CDR3 is built from 14 residues. Germline V gene sequence: CDR1 GTSNPN, CDR2 SVGIG (reference sequence). V lost 0 bases to trimming and J lost 3 bases; unmatched junction nucleotides: 0. Here the CDR3 DNA reads TGTGCCTGGAGTGTACTAGCGGGAGGCTACGAGCAGTACTTC. It encodes CAWSVLAGGYEQYF.

This chain connects TRBV25-1 to TRBJ2-2; no firm D call. The CDR3 has 13 amino acids. Trimming removed 2 bases from V and 8 bases from J, with 9 bases in between. The germline V gene has CDR1 MGHDK and CDR2 SYGVNS. This chain's CDR3 is CASSEIFGGELFF. In DNA, the CDR3 is TGTGCCAGCAGTGAAATTTTTGGTGGGGAGCTGTTTTTT. Full variable domain (rest looked up from reference TRBV25-1 and TRBJ2-2): EADIYQTPRYLVIGTGKKITLECSQTMGHDKMYWYQQDPGMELHLIHYSYGVNSTEKGDLSSESTVSRIRTEHFPLTLESARPSHTSQYLCASSEIFGGELFFGEGSRLTVL.

For this clonotype: The junction shows a germline mismatch at one end, possibly a read error. The CDR3 loop reads CASFPGGSAFQDTQYF. In DNA, the CDR3 is TGCGCCTCCTTCCCGGGGGGCTCGGCTTTCCAAGACACCCAGTACTTC. The genes are TRBV5-1 and TRBJ2-5; maybe TRBD2 (7 bases). This CDR3 is 16 amino acids long. Germline CDR1 and CDR2: SGHRS and YFSETQ. Looking up the rest from reference TRBV5-1 and TRBJ2-5 gives the full variable domain: KAGVTQTPRYLIKTRGQQVTLSCSPISGHRSVSWYQQTPGQGLQFLFEYFSETQRNKGNFPGRFSGRQFSNSRSEMNVSTLELGDSALYLCASFPGGSAFQDTQYFGPGTRLLVL.

As for this clonotype: At one boundary the junction diverges from the germline segment, which might be a read error. The chain uses TRBV6-2 or TRBV6-3 and TRBJ2-7, with 7 bases identical to TRBD1. The CDR3 has 13 amino acids. Germline V CDR1 and CDR2: MNHEY, SVGEGT. CDR3 amino acids: CATSYSGQREQYF. The CDR3, as DNA: TGTGCCACCAGTTACTCGGGACAGCGCGAGCAGTACTTC.

The table lists this clonotype with many counts. The gene calls are TRBV12-3 or TRBV12-4 and TRBJ1-6, with D uncertain. The ends were cut back, 5 bases at V and 7 bases at J, with 12 bases in the middle. This CDR3 region has 14 residues. The CDR3 DNA reads as TGTGCCAGCAGTCTCTACCCAGGCAATTCACCCCTCCACTTT. Translated: CASSLYPGNSPLHF.

V is TRBV7-2 and J is TRBJ2-1; TRBD2 aligns across 7 bases. The CDR3 consists of 16 residues. Per germline, CDR1 SGHTA and CDR2 FQGNSA. The ends lost 3 bases at V and 3 bases at J; junction bases unmatched: 8. The CDR3 here is CASSFGAGVGYNEQFF. CDR3 nucleotides: TGTGCCAGCAGCTTTGGGGCGGGGGTGGGCTACAATGAGCAGTTCTTC.

The chain carries TRBV7-2 and TRBJ1-1; D gene uncertain. The CDR3 is 13 amino acids. Germline CDR1 SGHTA, CDR2 FQGNSA. V lost 5 bases and J lost 0, with 7 bases in between. In DNA form, the CDR3 reads TGTACCAGCAGCCGGACGGTGAACACTGAAGCTTTCTTT. Translation: CTSSRTVNTEAFF.

J is TRBJ2-1 and V is TRBV5-8; perhaps D is TRBD1 or TRBD2 (5 bases each). The CDR3 sequence is 15 residues long. The V gene's germline CDR1 is SGHTS and CDR2 YDEGEE. V was cut by 1 base and J by 8 bases, with 16 bases left in between. The CDR3 sequence is CASSLQGPRLDEQFF. CDR3 coding DNA: TGTGCCAGCAGCTTGCAGGGACCGAGGTTGGATGAGCAGTTCTTC. Drawing the rest from reference TRBV5-8 and TRBJ2-1, the complete variable domain is EAGVTQSPTHLIKTRGQQATLRCSPISGHTSVYWYQQALGLGLQFLLWYDEGEERNRGNFPPRFSGRQFPNYSSELNVNALELEDSALYLCASSLQGPRLDEQFFGPGTRLTVL.

This clonotype was counted once. This rearrangement joins TRBV20-1 to TRBJ2-3; 7 bases align to TRBD1. Trimming removed 0 bases from V and 0 bases from J; junction bases left unmatched: 9. In germline, CDR1 is DFQATT, CDR2 SNEGSKA (reference sequence). CDR3 length: 17 residues. The CDR3 protein is CSARDPTGPASTDTQYF. CDR3 coding DNA: TGCAGTGCTAGAGACCCGACAGGGCCGGCTAGCACAGATACGCAGTATTTT.

CDR3 residues: CASSYVETYEQYF. CDR3 sequence (DNA): TGTGCCAGCAGTTACGTGGAGACCTACGAGCAGTACTTC. The rearrangement joins TRBV6-6 to TRBJ2-7; no clear D. This CDR3 region has 13 residues. Germline CDR1 is MNHNY and CDR2 is SVGAGI (reference sequence). The V end was cut by 2 bases, the J end by 2 bases, with 7 bases between.

The chain is built from TRBV6-5 and TRBJ2-7, with 8 bases that match TRBD1. V lost 8 bases to trimming and J lost 3 bases; unmatched junction nucleotides: 12. Germline V gives CDR1 MNHEY, CDR2 SVGAGI. This CDR3 is built from 15 residues. The CDR3 is CASATSRDRIYEQYF. CDR3 sequence (DNA): TGTGCCAGCGCGACTTCCCGGGACAGGATCTACGAGCAGTACTTC.

CDR3 bases: TGTGCCAGCACCTATGGGACAGGGGGGCGCAATGAGCAGTTCTTC. It translates to CASTYGTGGRNEQFF. V gene TRBV6-6 combines with J gene TRBJ2-1, with 11 bases aligning to TRBD1. V trimming: 7 bases; J trimming: 6 bases; junction bases outside the gene matches: 8. Germline V gene lookup returns CDR1 MNHNY and CDR2 SVGAGI (reference sequence). This CDR3 region has 15 residues.

The genes are TRBV5-1 and TRBJ2-4; D unresolved. V gave up 2 bases and J gave up 13 bases, with 19 bases separating them. The CDR3 has 14 amino acids. Germline CDR1 reads SGHRS; CDR2 reads YFSETQ. The CDR3 is CASSFGHLLREQYF. The DNA of the CDR3 is TGCGCCAGCAGCTTTGGGCACCTTCTACGTGAGCAGTACTTC.

This chain joins TRBV28 and TRBJ1-4; TRBD1 might be the D (5 bases). V lost 5 bases, J lost 8 bases, and 18 bases lay in between. This CDR3 comprises 15 residues. Per germline, CDR1 MDHEN and CDR2 SYDVKM. CDR3 residues: CASSPSTGTGEKLFF. CDR3 nucleotide sequence: TGTGCCAGCAGTCCATCTACCGGGACGGGGGAAAAACTGTTTTTT.

V usage is TRBV7-2 and J usage is TRBJ2-1; 8 nucleotides align to TRBD2. CDR1 SGHTA and CDR2 FQGNSA come from the germline V gene. The CDR3 covers 16 residues. Unmatched junction bases numbered 9, after V lost 5 bases and J lost 3 bases. CDR3 amino acids: CASSRTTGGDYNEQFF. The CDR3 nucleotides are TGTGCCAGCAGCAGAACTACCGGGGGGGACTACAATGAGCAGTTCTTC.

J is TRBJ2-3 and V is TRBV6-4; no definite D call. The CDR3 sequence is 16 residues long. Trimming shortened V by 6 bases and J by 2 bases, and 18 bases separated the two germline ends. The germline CDR1 and CDR2 sequences are MRHNA and SNTAGT. In nucleotides, the CDR3 is TGTGCCAGCAGGGCTCATGATTCCAATCCCACAGATACGCAGTATTTT. Encoded protein: CASRAHDSNPTDTQYF.

The chain employs TRBV12-3 or TRBV12-4 and TRBJ1-1, with 9 bases that match TRBD1. CDR3 size: 15 residues. V gave up 6 bases and J gave up 5 bases; unmatched junction bases: 10. The CDR3 DNA reads as TGTGCCAGCAGCCCCCGGCGGACAGGGGTTACTGAAGCTTTCTTT. As protein: CASSPRRTGVTEAFF.

The gene calls are TRBV6-2 or TRBV6-3 and TRBJ2-2; TRBD2 agrees at 9 bases. This CDR3 comprises 14 residues. V lost 7 bases, J lost 7 bases, and 7 bases stayed unmatched. CDR1 is MNHEY, CDR2 SVGEGT, per germline. Written as DNA, the CDR3 is TGTGCCAGCACCCTAGCGGGGCGGAACGGGGAGCTGTTTTTT. This codes for CASTLAGRNGELFF.

This clonotype has only a few counts. The chain employs TRBV12-3 or TRBV12-4 and TRBJ2-5, with 7 bases lining up with TRBD2. V gave up 5 bases and J gave up 5 bases; unmatched junction bases: 11. The CDR3 has 15 amino acids. CDR3 bases: TGTGCCAGCAGTCCCCGGACTAGGCCCCAGGAGACCCAGTACTTC. Amino acid sequence: CASSPRTRPQETQYF.

This chain joins TRBV12-3 or TRBV12-4 and TRBJ1-6, with no clear D. The CDR3 has 12 residues. Trimming took off 5 bases at V and 11 bases at J, with 10 bases between the two ends. In DNA form, the CDR3 reads TGTGCCAGCAGTGATACAAGCGCACCCCTCCACTTT. Translated: CASSDTSAPLHF.

The chain employs TRBV14 and TRBJ2-1; tentative D call: TRBD2 (6 bases). CDR3 length equals 14 residues. CDR1 SGHDN and CDR2 FVKESK come from the germline V gene. Trimming took off 3 bases at V and 4 bases at J, with 10 bases between the two ends. CDR3 sequence: CASSHYSGYNEQFF. CDR3 coding DNA: TGTGCCAGCAGCCATTATAGCGGTTACAATGAGCAGTTCTTC.

The V gene is TRBV6-1, the J gene TRBJ1-1; 7 bases match TRBD1. Germline values: CDR1 MNHNS, CDR2 SASEGT. This CDR3 region has 14 residues. Unmatched junction bases numbered 6, after V lost 7 bases and J lost 1 base. This CDR3 is CASIGQVGNTEAFF. The CDR3 DNA reads TGTGCCAGCATCGGACAGGTGGGGAACACTGAAGCTTTCTTT.

The chain employs TRBV7-9 and TRBJ1-2; no clear D. Deletions cut 3 bases from V and 8 bases from J, with 10 bases between. This CDR3 region has 12 residues. Germline assignment: CDR1 SEHNR and CDR2 FQNEAQ (reference sequence). CDR3 protein: CASSFESLGYTF. CDR3 nucleotides: TGTGCCAGCAGCTTCGAAAGTTTAGGCTACACCTTC. The full variable domain, rest sourced from reference TRBV7-9 and TRBJ1-2, is DTGVSQNPRHKITKRGQNVTFRCDPISEHNRLYWYRQTLGQGPEFLTYFQNEAQLEKSRLLSDRFSAERPKGSFSTLEIQRTEQGDSAMYLCASSFESLGYTFGSGTRLTVV.

The V gene is TRBV21-1, the J gene TRBJ1-2. TRBV21-1 is recorded as a pseudogene. This CDR3 has 13 residues. The CDR3 DNA sequence: TGTGCCAGCAGCAATAGGAAACCTCTGGGCTACACCTTC. Its protein product is CASSNRKPLGYTF.